The clone carrying this TCR beta chain has at least ten counts. As yet, its antigen is unknown. This record belongs to a study of identical twins. Findings and caveats of the study: Insertions ran lower in abundant cord blood beta clonotypes, though not in memory repertoires. For out-of-frame beta sequences, excess twin sharing was weaker. Invariant cells of the MAIT and iNKT types might have partly distorted the zero-insertion analyses.

All donors were healthy Caucasians. Germline assignment: CDR1 MDHEN and CDR2 SYDVKM. Trimming removed 4 bases from V and 3 bases from J, with 10 bases in between. The CDR3 consists of 13 residues. MiXCR, applied by TCRdb to the 5' RACE reads, yields one record per CDR3 protein. The sample lists 250,000 or so distinct CDR3 sequences, around 7% occurring once. This sample also belongs to another study, concerning yellow fever vaccine responses in identical twins.

This sequence originates from a young woman in good health. The sequenced sample was memory (CD45RO+) T cells sorted from blood. V is TRBV28 and J is TRBJ2-7; D uncertain. The CDR3 spells CASSSAQLYEQYF. As DNA, the CDR3 is TGTGCCAGCAGTTCGGCACAGCTCTACGAGCAGTACTTC.